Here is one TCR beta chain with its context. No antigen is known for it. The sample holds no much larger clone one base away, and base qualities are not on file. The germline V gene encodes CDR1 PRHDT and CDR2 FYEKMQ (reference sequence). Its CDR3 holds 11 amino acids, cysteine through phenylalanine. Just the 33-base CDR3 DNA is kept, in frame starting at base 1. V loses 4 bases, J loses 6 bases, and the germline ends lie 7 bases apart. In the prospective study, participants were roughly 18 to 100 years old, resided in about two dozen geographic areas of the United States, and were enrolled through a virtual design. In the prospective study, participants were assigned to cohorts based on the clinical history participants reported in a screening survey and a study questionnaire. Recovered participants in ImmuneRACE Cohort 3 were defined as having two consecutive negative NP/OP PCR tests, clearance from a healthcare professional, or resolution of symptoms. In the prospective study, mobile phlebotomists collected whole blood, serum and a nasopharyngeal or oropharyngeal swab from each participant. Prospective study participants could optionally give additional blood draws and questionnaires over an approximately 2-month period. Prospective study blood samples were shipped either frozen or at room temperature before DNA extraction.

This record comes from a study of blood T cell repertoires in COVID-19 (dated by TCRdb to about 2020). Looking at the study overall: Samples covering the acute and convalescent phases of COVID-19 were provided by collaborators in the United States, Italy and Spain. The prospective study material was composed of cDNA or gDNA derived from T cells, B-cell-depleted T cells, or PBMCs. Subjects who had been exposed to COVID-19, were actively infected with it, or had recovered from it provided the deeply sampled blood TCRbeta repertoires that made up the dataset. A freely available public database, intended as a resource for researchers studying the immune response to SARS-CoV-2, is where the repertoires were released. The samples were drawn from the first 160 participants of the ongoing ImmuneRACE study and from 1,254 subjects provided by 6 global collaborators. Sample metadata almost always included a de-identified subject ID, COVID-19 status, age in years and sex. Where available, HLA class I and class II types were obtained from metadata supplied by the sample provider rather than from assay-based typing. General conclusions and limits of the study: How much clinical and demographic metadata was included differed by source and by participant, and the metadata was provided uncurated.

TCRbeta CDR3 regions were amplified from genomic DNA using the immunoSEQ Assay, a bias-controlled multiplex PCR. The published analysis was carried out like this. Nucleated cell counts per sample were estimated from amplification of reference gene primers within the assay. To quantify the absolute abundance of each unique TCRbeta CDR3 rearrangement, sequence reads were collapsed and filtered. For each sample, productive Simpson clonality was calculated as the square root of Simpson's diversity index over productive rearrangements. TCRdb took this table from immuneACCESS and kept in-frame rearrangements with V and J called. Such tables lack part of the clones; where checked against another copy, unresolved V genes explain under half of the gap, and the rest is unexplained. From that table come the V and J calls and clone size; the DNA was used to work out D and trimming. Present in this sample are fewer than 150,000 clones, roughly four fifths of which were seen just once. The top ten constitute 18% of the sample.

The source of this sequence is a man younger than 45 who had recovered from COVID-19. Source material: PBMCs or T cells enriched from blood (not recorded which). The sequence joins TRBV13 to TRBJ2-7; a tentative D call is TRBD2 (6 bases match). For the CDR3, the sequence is CASSYGGEQYF. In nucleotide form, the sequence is TGTGCCAGCAGCTACGGGGGCGAGCAGTACTTC.